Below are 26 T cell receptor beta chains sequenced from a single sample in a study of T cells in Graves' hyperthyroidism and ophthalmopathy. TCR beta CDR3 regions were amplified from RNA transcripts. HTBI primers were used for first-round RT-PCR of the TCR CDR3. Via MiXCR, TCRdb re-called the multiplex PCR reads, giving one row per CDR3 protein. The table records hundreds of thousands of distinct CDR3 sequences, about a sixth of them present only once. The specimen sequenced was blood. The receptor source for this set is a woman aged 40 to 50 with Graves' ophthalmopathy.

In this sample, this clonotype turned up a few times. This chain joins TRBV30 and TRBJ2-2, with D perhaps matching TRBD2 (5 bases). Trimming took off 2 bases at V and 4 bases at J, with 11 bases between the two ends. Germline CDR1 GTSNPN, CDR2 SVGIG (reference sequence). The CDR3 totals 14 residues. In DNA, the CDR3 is TGTGCCTGGAGTCAACTAGTGGGCACCGGGGAGCTGTTTTTT. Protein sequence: CAWSQLVGTGELFF. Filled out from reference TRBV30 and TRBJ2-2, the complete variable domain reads SQTIHQWPATLVQPVGSPLSLECTVEGTSNPNLYWYRQAAGRGLQLLFYSVGIGQISSEVPQNLSASRPQDRQFILSSKKLLLSDSGFYLCAWSQLVGTGELFFGEGSRLTVL.

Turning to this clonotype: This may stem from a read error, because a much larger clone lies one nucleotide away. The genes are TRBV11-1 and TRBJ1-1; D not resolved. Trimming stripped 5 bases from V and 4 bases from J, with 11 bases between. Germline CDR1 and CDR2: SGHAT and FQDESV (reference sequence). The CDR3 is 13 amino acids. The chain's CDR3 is CASSIHRGTEAFF. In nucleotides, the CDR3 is TGTGCCAGCAGCATCCACCGGGGCACTGAAGCTTTCTTT.

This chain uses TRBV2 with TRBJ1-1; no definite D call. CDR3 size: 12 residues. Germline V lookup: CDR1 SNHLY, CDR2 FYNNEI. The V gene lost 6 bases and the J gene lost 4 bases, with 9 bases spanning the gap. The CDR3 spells CASSQAFTEAFF. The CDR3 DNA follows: TGTGCCAGCAGCCAGGCGTTCACTGAAGCTTTCTTT.

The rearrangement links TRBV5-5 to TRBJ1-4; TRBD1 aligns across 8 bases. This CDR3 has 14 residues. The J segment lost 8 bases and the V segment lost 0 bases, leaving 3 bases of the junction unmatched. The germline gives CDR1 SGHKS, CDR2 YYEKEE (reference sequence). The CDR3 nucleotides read TGTGCCAGCAGCTTGGTCCGGACAGGGGAAAAACTGTTTTTT. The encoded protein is CASSLVRTGEKLFF.

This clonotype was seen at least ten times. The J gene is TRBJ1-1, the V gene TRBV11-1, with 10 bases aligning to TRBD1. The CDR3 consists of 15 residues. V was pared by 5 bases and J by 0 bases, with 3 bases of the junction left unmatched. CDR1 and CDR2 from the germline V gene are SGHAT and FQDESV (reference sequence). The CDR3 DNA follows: TGTGCCAGCAGCCCCGGGACAGGGGTGAACACTGAAGCTTTCTTT. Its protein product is CASSPGTGVNTEAFF.

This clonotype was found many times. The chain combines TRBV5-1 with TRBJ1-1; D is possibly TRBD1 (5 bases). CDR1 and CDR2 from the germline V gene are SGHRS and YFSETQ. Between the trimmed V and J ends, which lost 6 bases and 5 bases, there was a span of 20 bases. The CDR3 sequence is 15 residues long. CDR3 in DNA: TGCGCCAGCAACCTGCAGGCGGGGCTAGGAACTGAAGCTTTCTTT. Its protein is CASNLQAGLGTEAFF.

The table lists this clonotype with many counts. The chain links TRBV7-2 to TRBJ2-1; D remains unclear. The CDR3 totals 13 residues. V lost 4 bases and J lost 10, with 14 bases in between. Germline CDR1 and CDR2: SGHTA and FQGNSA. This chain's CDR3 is CASSSTRVAEQFF. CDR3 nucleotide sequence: TGTGCCAGCAGCTCGACTCGGGTGGCGGAGCAGTTCTTC.

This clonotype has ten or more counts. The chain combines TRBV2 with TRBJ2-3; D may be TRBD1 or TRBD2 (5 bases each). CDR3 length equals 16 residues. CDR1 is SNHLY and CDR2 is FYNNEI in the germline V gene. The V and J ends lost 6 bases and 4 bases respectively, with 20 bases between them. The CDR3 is CASRILASLGADTQYF. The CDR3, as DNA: TGTGCCAGCAGGATACTCGCTAGCTTGGGGGCAGATACGCAGTATTTT.

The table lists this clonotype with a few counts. This CDR3 reads CASSIPGVEQFF. The DNA of the CDR3 is TGTGCCAGCAGTATTCCGGGGGTTGAGCAGTTCTTC. The chain is built from TRBV7-9 and TRBJ2-1; D is possibly TRBD2 (6 bases). V lost 6 bases to trimming and J lost 9 bases, with 12 bases between them. The CDR3 consists of 12 residues. Germline-derived CDR1 and CDR2 are SEHNR and FQNEAQ (reference sequence).

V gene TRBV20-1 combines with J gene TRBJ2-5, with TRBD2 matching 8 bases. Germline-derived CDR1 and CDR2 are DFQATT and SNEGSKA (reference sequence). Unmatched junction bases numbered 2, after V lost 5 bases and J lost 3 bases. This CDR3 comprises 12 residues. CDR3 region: CSAPLAEETQYF. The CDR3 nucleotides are TGCAGTGCTCCACTAGCGGAAGAGACCCAGTACTTC.

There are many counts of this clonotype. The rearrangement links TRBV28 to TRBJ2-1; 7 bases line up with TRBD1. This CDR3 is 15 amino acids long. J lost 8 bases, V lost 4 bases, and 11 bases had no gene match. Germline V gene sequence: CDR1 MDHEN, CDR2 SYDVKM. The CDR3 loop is CASSSFGQAKDEQFF. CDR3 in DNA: TGTGCCAGCAGTTCCTTCGGACAGGCAAAAGATGAGCAGTTCTTC.

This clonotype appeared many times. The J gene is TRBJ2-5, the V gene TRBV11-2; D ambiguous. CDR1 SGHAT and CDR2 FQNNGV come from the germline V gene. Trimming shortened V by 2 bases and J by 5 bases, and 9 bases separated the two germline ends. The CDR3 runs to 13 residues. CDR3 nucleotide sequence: TGTGCCAGCAGCTTATTGAGGTGGGAGACCCAGTACTTC. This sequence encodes CASSLLRWETQYF.

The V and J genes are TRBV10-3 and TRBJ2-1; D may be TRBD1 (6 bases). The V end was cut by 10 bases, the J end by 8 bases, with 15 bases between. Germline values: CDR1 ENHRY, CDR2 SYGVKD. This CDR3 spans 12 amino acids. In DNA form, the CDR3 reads TGTGCCACTAGGACAGCCGGCGATGAGCAGTTCTTC. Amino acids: CATRTAGDEQFF.

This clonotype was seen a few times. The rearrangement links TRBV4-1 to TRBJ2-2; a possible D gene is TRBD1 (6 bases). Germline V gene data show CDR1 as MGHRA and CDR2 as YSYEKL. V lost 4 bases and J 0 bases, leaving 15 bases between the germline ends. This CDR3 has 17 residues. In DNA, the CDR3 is TGCGCCAGCAGCCCTCAGAGGGGACAACCGAACACCGGGGAGCTGTTTTTT. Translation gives CASSPQRGQPNTGELFF.

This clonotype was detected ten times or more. This chain's CDR3 is CASSLVWGRNYEQYF. The CDR3 DNA reads as TGTGCCAGCAGCTTAGTGTGGGGACGCAATTACGAGCAGTACTTC. J is TRBJ2-7 and V is TRBV11-1; D is possibly TRBD1 or TRBD2 (5 bases each). The CDR3 extends over 15 amino acids. Germline V gene data show CDR1 as SGHAT and CDR2 as FQDESV (reference sequence). The V and J ends lost 1 base and 4 bases respectively, with 14 bases between them.

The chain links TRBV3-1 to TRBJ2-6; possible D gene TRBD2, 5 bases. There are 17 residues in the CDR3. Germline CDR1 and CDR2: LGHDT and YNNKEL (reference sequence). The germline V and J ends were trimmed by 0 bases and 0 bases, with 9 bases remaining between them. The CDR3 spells CASSQDLGSSGANVLTF. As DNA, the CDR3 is TGTGCCAGCAGCCAAGATTTGGGGAGCTCTGGGGCCAACGTCCTGACTTTC.

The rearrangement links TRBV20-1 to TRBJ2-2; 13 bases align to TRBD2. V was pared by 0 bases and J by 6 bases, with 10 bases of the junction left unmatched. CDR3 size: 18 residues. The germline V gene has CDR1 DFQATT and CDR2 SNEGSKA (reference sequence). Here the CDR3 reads CSARDNRRLAGGSGELFF. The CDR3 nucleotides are TGCAGTGCTAGAGATAATCGGAGACTAGCGGGAGGATCCGGGGAGCTGTTTTTT.

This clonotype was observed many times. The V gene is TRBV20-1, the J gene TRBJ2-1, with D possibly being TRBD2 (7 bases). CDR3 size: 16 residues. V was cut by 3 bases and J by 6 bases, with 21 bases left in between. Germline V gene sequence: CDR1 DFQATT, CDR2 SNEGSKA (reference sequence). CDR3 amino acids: CSARRGGRPGSNEQFF. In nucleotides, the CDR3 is TGCAGTGCTAGGAGGGGGGGTAGGCCGGGCTCCAATGAGCAGTTCTTC.

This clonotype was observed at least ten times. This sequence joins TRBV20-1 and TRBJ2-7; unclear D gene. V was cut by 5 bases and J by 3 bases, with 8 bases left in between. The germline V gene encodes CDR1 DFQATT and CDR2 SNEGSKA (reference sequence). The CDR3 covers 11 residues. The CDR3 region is CSAPRDYEQYF. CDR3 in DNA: TGCAGTGCTCCCCGAGACTACGAGCAGTACTTC.

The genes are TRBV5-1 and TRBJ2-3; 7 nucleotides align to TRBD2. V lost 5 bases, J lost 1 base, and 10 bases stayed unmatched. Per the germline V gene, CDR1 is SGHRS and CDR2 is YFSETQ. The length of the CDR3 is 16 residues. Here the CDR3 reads CASRGWREQGTDTQYF. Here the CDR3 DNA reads TGCGCCAGCAGGGGCTGGCGGGAGCAAGGCACAGATACGCAGTATTTT.

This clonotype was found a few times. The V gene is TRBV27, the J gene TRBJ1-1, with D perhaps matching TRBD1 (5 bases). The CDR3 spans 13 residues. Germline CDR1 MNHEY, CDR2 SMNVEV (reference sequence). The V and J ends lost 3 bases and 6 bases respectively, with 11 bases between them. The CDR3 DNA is TGTGCCAGCAGTTTTCTAGGGGTCCCTGAAGCTTTCTTT. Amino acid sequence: CASSFLGVPEAFF.

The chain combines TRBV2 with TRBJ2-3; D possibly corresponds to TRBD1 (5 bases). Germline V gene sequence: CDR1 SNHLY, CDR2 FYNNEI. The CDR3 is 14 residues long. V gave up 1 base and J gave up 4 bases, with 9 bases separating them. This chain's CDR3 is CASSEGAGSDTQYF. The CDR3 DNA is TGTGCCAGCAGTGAAGGGGCAGGGTCAGATACGCAGTATTTT.

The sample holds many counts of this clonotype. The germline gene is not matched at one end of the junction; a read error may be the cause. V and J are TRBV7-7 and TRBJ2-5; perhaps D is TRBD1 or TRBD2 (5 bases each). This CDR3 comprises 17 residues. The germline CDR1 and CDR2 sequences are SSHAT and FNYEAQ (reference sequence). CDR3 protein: CASSLNPGTATGKTQYF. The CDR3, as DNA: TGTGCTAGCAGCCTCAATCCCGGGACCGCCACCGGGAAGACCCAGTACTTC.

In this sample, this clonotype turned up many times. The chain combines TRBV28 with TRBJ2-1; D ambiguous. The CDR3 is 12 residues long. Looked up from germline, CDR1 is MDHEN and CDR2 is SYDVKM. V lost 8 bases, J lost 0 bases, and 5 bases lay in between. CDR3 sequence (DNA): TGTGCCAGCGGTTACTCCTACAATGAGCAGTTCTTC. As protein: CASGYSYNEQFF.

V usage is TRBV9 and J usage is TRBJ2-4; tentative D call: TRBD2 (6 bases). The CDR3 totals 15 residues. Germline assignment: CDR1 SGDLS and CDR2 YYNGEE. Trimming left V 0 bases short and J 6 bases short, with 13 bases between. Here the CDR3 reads CASSVEGGIGNIQYF. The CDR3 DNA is TGTGCCAGCAGCGTAGAGGGCGGGATAGGAAACATTCAGTACTTC.

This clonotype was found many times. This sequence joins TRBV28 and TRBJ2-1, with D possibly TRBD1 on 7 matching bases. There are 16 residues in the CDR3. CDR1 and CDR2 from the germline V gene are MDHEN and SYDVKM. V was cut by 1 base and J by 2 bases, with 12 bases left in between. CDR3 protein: CASSLSGRGAYNEQFF. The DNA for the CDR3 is TGTGCCAGCAGTTTATCCGGCAGGGGGGCCTACAATGAGCAGTTCTTC.